This T cell receptor beta chain was sequenced in a study of T-cell reconstitution after alpha-beta-depleted transplantation in children. Study-wide results and limits: About two months after transplant, alpha-beta T cells reportedly came from several hundred expanded graft clones.

On this clonotype: Its antigen is unknown.

TCRbeta library preparation incorporated unique molecular identifiers. MiXCR, applied by TCRdb to the PCR reads, yields one record per CDR3 protein. The sample has approximately 400,000 distinct CDR3 sequences; roughly 17% are singletons. This sample comprised PBMCs, mostly from graft donor cells, obtained 360 days after TCRalphabeta/CD19-depleted stem cell transplant. The receptor comes from a boy younger than two who had a stem cell transplant for Wiskott-Aldrich syndrome, so the T cells may come from the graft donor.

The CDR3 reads CASTGVGGQKQETQYF. For the CDR3, the DNA is TGCGCCAGCACTGGGGTGGGCGGACAGAAACAAGAGACCCAGTACTTC. This sequence joins TRBV5-1 and TRBJ2-5; tentatively, D is TRBD1 (6 bases). The CDR3 consists of 16 residues. Germline loops: CDR1 SGHRS, CDR2 YFSETQ. Trimming removed 6 bases from V and 2 bases from J, with 20 bases in between.